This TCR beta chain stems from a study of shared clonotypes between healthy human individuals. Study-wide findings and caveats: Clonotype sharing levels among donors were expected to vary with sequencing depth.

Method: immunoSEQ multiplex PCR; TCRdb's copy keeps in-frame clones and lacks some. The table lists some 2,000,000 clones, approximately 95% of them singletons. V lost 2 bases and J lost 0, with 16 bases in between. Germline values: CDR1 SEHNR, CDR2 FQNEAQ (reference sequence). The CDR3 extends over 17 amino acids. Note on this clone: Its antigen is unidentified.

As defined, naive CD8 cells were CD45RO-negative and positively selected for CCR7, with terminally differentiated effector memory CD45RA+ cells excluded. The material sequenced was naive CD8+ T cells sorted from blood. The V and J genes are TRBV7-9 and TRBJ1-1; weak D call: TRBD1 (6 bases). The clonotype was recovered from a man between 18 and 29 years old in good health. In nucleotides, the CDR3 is TGTGCCAGCAGCTTATTTGGGGGGCACGGCATGAACACTGAAGCTTTCTTT. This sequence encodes CASSLFGGHGMNTEAFF.